Each of the 25 T cell receptor beta chains below was sequenced from the same sample in a study of follicular helper T cells after annual influenza vaccination. This table comes from immunoSEQ multiplex PCR, and its TCRdb copy is limited to in-frame clones, with some not included. The sample consists of about 4,200 clones, more than 75% of them appearing once. As for time point: 2015-2016 season, 7 days after influenza vaccination. This specimen was CXCR5+ CD38- circulating T follicular helper cells from blood, taken 7 days after influenza vaccination. Subset described: circulating Tfh, non-naive CD4+CXCR5+PD-1+ (ICOS+CD38+ or ICOS-CD38-). All receptors derive from an adult who received the influenza vaccine.

The J gene is TRBJ1-2, the V gene TRBV5-5, with D perhaps matching TRBD1 (6 bases). CDR3 length: 14 residues. Trimming stripped 4 bases from V and 2 bases from J, with 12 bases between. CDR1 is SGHKS, CDR2 YYEKEE, per germline (reference sequence). The CDR3 DNA is TGTGCCAGCAGCCGCAGGGGACCGAACTATGGCTACACCTTC. Its protein product is CASSRRGPNYGYTF.

The V gene is TRBV12-5, the J gene TRBJ2-3; possibly TRBD1 for D (5 bases). V lost 6 bases, J lost 3 bases, and 7 bases lay in between. Germline CDR1 and CDR2: LGHNT and FRNRAP. This CDR3 is built from 12 residues. Here the CDR3 reads CASGQVTDTQYF. The DNA of the CDR3 is TGTGCTAGTGGACAGGTTACAGATACGCAGTATTTT.

About this clone itself: A junction end diverges from the germline sequence, so it may reflect a read error. J is TRBJ2-1 and V is TRBV7-7; D gene uncertain. There are 16 residues in the CDR3. Germline-derived CDR1 and CDR2 are SSHAT and FNYEAQ (reference sequence). CDR3 sequence reads: CASSLNIGSGYNEQFF. The CDR3 DNA sequence: TGTGCTAGCAGCTTAAATATCGGTTCCGGCTACAATGAGCAGTTCTTC.

The chain links TRBV18 to TRBJ2-1, with D maybe TRBD2 (7 bases). V was cut by 6 bases and J by 10 bases, with 16 bases left in between. The CDR3 loop spans 13 amino acids. CDR1 is KGHSH, CDR2 LQKENI, per germline. The CDR3 here is CASSQGGAPEQFF. CDR3 bases: TGTGCCAGCTCTCAAGGGGGGGCCCCGGAGCAGTTCTTC.

CDR3 loop: CASSGTSGERGTQYF. CDR3 nucleotide sequence: TGTGCCAGCAGCGGCACTAGCGGGGAGAGGGGTACGCAGTATTTT. The rearrangement uses TRBV11-2 and TRBJ2-3; TRBD2 aligns across 10 bases. With V trimmed by 5 bases and J by 8 bases, 10 bases remained unmatched. The CDR3 contains 15 residues. CDR1 is SGHAT and CDR2 is FQNNGV in the germline V gene. The full variable domain, completed using reference TRBV11-2 and TRBJ2-3, is EAGVAQSPRYKIIEKRQSVAFWCNPISGHATLYWYQQILGQGPKLLIQFQNNGVVDDSQLPKDRFSAERLKGVDSTLKIQPAKLEDSAVYLCASSGTSGERGTQYFGPGTRLTVL.

The rearrangement joins TRBV6-6 to TRBJ2-7; weak D call: TRBD1 (5 bases). CDR1 and CDR2 from the germline V gene are MNHNY and SVGAGI (reference sequence). Trimming left V 0 bases short and J 1 base short, with 13 bases between. The CDR3 is 16 amino acids. CDR3 nucleotide sequence: TGTGCCAGCAGTTACTCCCGCAGGGCGTCTTCCTACGAGCAGTACTTC. It codes for CASSYSRRASSYEQYF.

The chain employs TRBV11-2 and TRBJ1-5, with D perhaps matching TRBD1 (6 bases). Trimming shortened V by 1 base and J by 2 bases, and 12 bases separated the two germline ends. CDR1 and CDR2 from the germline V gene are SGHAT and FQNNGV. The length of the CDR3 is 16 residues. In nucleotides, the CDR3 is TGTGCCAGCAGCTTAGGCACAGGGTCGGGCAATCAGCCCCAGCATTTT. This encodes CASSLGTGSGNQPQHF.

This rearrangement joins TRBV28 to TRBJ1-3, with a weak D call TRBD1 (6 bases). CDR3 length equals 16 residues. The V gene lost 5 bases and the J gene lost 0 bases, with 14 bases spanning the gap. Germline CDR1 is MDHEN and CDR2 is SYDVKM. The CDR3 bases are TGTGCCAGCAGTCCCTTAATGGACAGCTCTGGAAACACCATATATTTT. It translates to CASSPLMDSSGNTIYF.

The chain has TRBV6-5 and TRBJ1-5; no clear D. Germline CDR1 and CDR2: MNHEY and SVGAGI. V was shortened by 5 bases and J by 1 base, with 12 bases between the two germline ends. This CDR3 contains 15 residues. The CDR3 DNA reads as TGTGCCAGCAGTCCGACTCGAGAAAGCAATCAGCCCCAGCATTTT. This sequence encodes CASSPTRESNQPQHF.

The chain combines TRBV28 with TRBJ1-4, with 7 nucleotides matching TRBD1. The V gene end was trimmed by 8 bases and the J gene end by 5 bases; junction bases not matched to a gene: 2. Germline V gene sequence: CDR1 MDHEN, CDR2 SYDVKM. The CDR3 consists of 12 residues. CDR3 coding DNA: TGTGCCAGCGCACAGGGGAATGAAAAACTGTTTTTT. It is translated as CASAQGNEKLFF.

The V gene is TRBV15, the J gene TRBJ2-6; 8 bases line up with TRBD1. V was pared by 1 base and J by 0 bases, with 5 bases of the junction left unmatched. The CDR3 contains 18 residues. Germline assignment: CDR1 LNHNV and CDR2 YYDKDF (reference sequence). The CDR3 region is CATSRGGTGRSGANVLTF. The CDR3 DNA reads as TGTGCCACCAGCAGAGGCGGGACAGGACGCTCTGGGGCCAACGTCCTGACTTTC. The full variable domain, with the rest looked up from reference TRBV15 and TRBJ2-6, is DAMVIQNPRYQVTQFGKPVTLSCSQTLNHNVMYWYQQKSSQAPKLLFHYYDKDFNNEADTPDNFQSRRPNTSFCFLDIRSPGLGDTAMYLCATSRGGTGRSGANVLTFGAGSRLTVL.

V usage is TRBV10-3 and J usage is TRBJ1-1; D possibly corresponds to TRBD1 (6 bases). V was trimmed by 6 bases and J by 1 base, leaving 12 bases between them. This CDR3 has 14 amino acids. Germline CDR1 is ENHRY and CDR2 is SYGVKD. This CDR3 reads CAISPWTANTEAFF. The CDR3 DNA follows: TGTGCCATCAGCCCATGGACAGCGAACACTGAAGCTTTCTTT.

The chain joins TRBV7-2 to TRBJ2-3, with unresolved D. The CDR3 runs to 13 residues. Trimming pared 2 bases from V and 3 bases from J, leaving 6 bases between. CDR1 is SGHTA, CDR2 FQGNSA, per germline. CDR3 loop: CASSLSFTDTQYF. In nucleotides, the CDR3 is TGTGCCAGCAGCTTATCCTTTACAGATACGCAGTATTTT.

The chain employs TRBV5-1 and TRBJ2-1; D not resolved. Germline V gives CDR1 SGHRS, CDR2 YFSETQ. The length of the CDR3 is 15 residues. The germline V and J ends were trimmed by 0 bases and 4 bases, with 11 bases remaining between them. The CDR3 region is CASSLGAATYNEQFF. Written as DNA, the CDR3 is TGCGCCAGCAGCTTGGGGGCAGCGACTTACAATGAGCAGTTCTTC.

The V and J genes are TRBV6-5 and TRBJ1-2; no definite D call. The CDR3 contains 15 residues. Germline V lookup: CDR1 MNHEY, CDR2 SVGAGI. The V gene lost 6 bases and the J gene lost 4 bases, with 18 bases spanning the gap. CDR3 coding DNA: TGTGCCAGCAGCCCAGAGATTTACGCCTTCTATGGCTACACCTTC. Amino acid sequence: CASSPEIYAFYGYTF.

The rearrangement joins TRBV6-5 to TRBJ2-3; weak D call: TRBD2 (5 bases). The CDR3 covers 13 residues. Germline CDR1 is MNHEY and CDR2 is SVGAGI. Trimming stripped 7 bases from V and 1 base from J, with 9 bases between. The CDR3 DNA reads TGTGCCAGCAACCTACTAGGCACAGATACGCAGTATTTT. Its protein is CASNLLGTDTQYF.

The CDR3 DNA follows: TGTGCCAGCAGCCAGGCCCGAGAGACCCAGTACTTC. Its protein product is CASSQARETQYF. The gene calls are TRBV14 and TRBJ2-5; D uncertain. V was shortened by 3 bases and J by 4 bases, with 6 bases between the two germline ends. Germline lookup yields CDR1 SGHDN and CDR2 FVKESK. The CDR3 extends over 12 amino acids.

The genes are TRBV27 and TRBJ2-7; the D is unclear. The germline V gene has CDR1 MNHEY and CDR2 SMNVEV (reference sequence). CDR3 length: 13 amino acids. Trimming cost V 6 bases and J 6 bases, with 15 bases left between them. In DNA form, the CDR3 reads TGTGCCAGCAGGATGGACCCTAGATCCGAGCAGTACTTC. Translating it yields CASRMDPRSEQYF.

This clone was detected only a few times. V and J are TRBV4-1 and TRBJ1-5; D is uncertain. Trimming removed 0 bases from V and 6 bases from J, with 6 bases in between. The CDR3 is 13 residues long. Germline values: CDR1 MGHRA, CDR2 YSYEKL. The CDR3 spells CASSQDWGQPQHF. Written as DNA, the CDR3 is TGCGCCAGCAGCCAAGACTGGGGTCAGCCCCAGCATTTT.

CDR3 DNA: TGTGCCAGCAGCTTGAGCAGCCTCCACGGGCAGTTCTTC. Translating gives CASSLSSLHGQFF. The chain uses TRBV7-2 and TRBJ2-1, with D hard to call. Germline V gene data show CDR1 as SGHTA and CDR2 as FQGNSA. Trimming pared 3 bases from V and 12 bases from J, leaving 15 bases between. This CDR3 contains 13 residues.

This chain connects TRBV15 to TRBJ1-2; D gene ambiguous. This CDR3 is 12 amino acids long. With 5 bases removed from V and 2 bases from J, the gap between germline ends came to 6 bases. Per germline, CDR1 LNHNV and CDR2 YYDKDF (reference sequence). CDR3 region: CATSGENYGYTF. The CDR3 DNA is TGTGCCACCAGCGGTGAGAACTATGGCTACACCTTC.

The CDR3 nucleotides are TGTGCCTGGAGTAGGGGGGTATCTGGAAACACCATATATTTT. Protein product: CAWSRGVSGNTIYF. The J gene is TRBJ1-3, the V gene TRBV30, with D possibly TRBD1 on 6 matching bases. The CDR3 spans 14 residues. Germline V gene lookup returns CDR1 GTSNPN and CDR2 SVGIG (reference sequence). V was pared by 2 bases and J by 1 base, with 9 bases between.

V usage is TRBV6-1 and J usage is TRBJ2-3, with a possible D match to TRBD1 (6 bases). Germline V gene sequence: CDR1 MNHNS, CDR2 SASEGT. Trimming took 6 bases from V and 6 from J, leaving 19 bases between them. This CDR3 spans 15 amino acids. The CDR3 reads CASSLTPQGTDTQYF. In nucleotides, the CDR3 is TGTGCCAGCAGCCTAACCCCACAGGGTACGGATACGCAGTATTTT.

The genes are TRBV6-1 and TRBJ1-5, with D perhaps TRBD1 (6 bases). Per germline, CDR1 MNHNS and CDR2 SASEGT. CDR3 size: 15 residues. V was cut by 3 bases and J by 4 bases, with 13 bases left in between. The CDR3 spells CASSDWRQENQPQHF. The CDR3 DNA reads as TGTGCCAGCAGTGATTGGAGACAGGAGAATCAGCCCCAGCATTTT.

V usage is TRBV7-2 and J usage is TRBJ2-7; either TRBD1 or TRBD2 may fit D (5 bases each). Trimming took 3 bases from V and 0 from J, leaving 9 bases between them. Germline loops: CDR1 SGHTA, CDR2 FQGNSA. The CDR3 sequence is 14 residues long. This CDR3 is CASSLGRGSYEQYF. DNA for the CDR3: TGTGCCAGCAGCTTGGGACGGGGCTCCTACGAGCAGTACTTC.